Presented here are 3 T cell receptor beta chains from one specimen sequenced in a study of metastatic and nonmetastatic thyroid tumors. MiXCR reprocessed the PCR reads for TCRdb. This table holds 15,000 to 20,000 clones, 23% found once. No treatment of any kind had been given to any patient before thyroid surgery. The material sequenced was adjacent normal tissue. These receptors originate from a female donor with papillary thyroid cancer or a benign thyroid nodule (not recorded which). Some clones in this sample may be carry-over from other donors' samples.

This clone showed up many times. V is TRBV7-3 and J is TRBJ2-1; 9 bases are a match to TRBD2. V dropped 2 bases and J dropped 15; count of bases not matched to a gene: 8. Germline CDR1 is SGHTA and CDR2 is FQGTGA. This CDR3 has 13 amino acids. CDR3 region: CASSLDPSGNLFF. The CDR3 nucleotides are TGTGCCAGCAGCTTAGACCCTAGCGGGAATCTGTTCTTC.

A remark on this clone: The junction differs from germline at one of its ends, possibly a read error. CDR3 sequence (DNA): TGCGCCATCCTCGACACTGAAGCTTTCTTT. Its protein is CAILDTEAFF. The V call is TRBV28, the J call TRBJ1-1; D call uncertain. Per the germline V gene, CDR1 is MDHEN and CDR2 is SYDVKM. The CDR3 has 10 residues.

This clone was counted ten times or more. The V and J genes are TRBV30 and TRBJ2-3, with TRBD1 as a possible D gene (5 bases). From germline, CDR1 is GTSNPN and CDR2 SVGIG (reference sequence). The CDR3 extends over 15 amino acids. The V end lost 3 bases, the J end lost 2 bases, and 15 bases lay between the germline ends. The CDR3 DNA follows: TGTGCCTGGAGGGACACTCTAAGGCACACAGATACGCAGTATTTT. This sequence encodes CAWRDTLRHTDTQYF.